The present entry profiles one TCR beta chain with its context. This clonotype was found a few times. This clone's antigen is unknown. No per-base quality is available; no much larger clone lies one base away. The library was prepared using PCR. Sequenced on an Illumina HiSeq 2500. TCR libraries were prepared with molecular barcoding, using unique molecular identifiers to normalize TCRbeta repertoire quantification. TCRdb passed the public sequencing reads through fastp at Q25 and MiXCR, retaining productive beta sequences. CDR3 protein sequences are deduplicated, and each keeps its most common genes and DNA. A total of 450,000 to 500,000 distinct CDR3 sequences appear in this sample, around 12% of them only once. The ten largest clones take up about 6% of the sample. This sample stems from a study of T-cell reconstitution after alpha-beta-depleted transplantation in children (dated by TCRdb to about 2016). For context, the study as a whole: Using TCR repertoire profiling, the study quantitatively followed how T-cell immune reconstitution unfolded in children after TCRalphabeta/CD19-depleted allogeneic hematopoietic cell transplantation.

The CDR3 holds 14 amino acids from the cysteine to the phenylalanine. Only CDR3 DNA is held: 42 bases, read in frame from base 1. As encoded in the germline V gene, CDR1 is SGDLS while CDR2 is YYNGEE. The V and J ends are trimmed by 3 bases and 3 bases, leaving 10 bases between them. The V and J genes are TRBV9 and TRBJ1-3; the best D guess is TRBD1, with 5 bases matching. The TCR was taken from a human donor who donated a stem cell graft to a child with combined immunodeficiency. This material consisted of PBMCs from the stem cell graft donor, taken from the stem cell graft. The CDR3 protein: CASSGREFGNTIYF. In nucleotide form, the sequence is TGTGCCAGCAGCGGCAGGGAATTTGGAAACACCATATATTTT.